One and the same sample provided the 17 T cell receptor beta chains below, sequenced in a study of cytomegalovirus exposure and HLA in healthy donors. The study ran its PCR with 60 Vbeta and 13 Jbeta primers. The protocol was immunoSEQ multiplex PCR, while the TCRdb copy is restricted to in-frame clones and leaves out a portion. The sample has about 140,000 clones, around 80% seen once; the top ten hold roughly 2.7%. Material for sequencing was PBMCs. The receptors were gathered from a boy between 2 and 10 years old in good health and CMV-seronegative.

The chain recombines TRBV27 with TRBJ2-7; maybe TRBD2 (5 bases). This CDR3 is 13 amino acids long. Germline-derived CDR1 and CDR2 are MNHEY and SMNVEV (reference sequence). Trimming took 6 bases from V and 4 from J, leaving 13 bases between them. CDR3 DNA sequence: TGTGCCAGCAGGGTTAGCGCGAGTTACGAGCAGTACTTC. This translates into CASRVSASYEQYF.

The CDR3 nucleotides read TGTGCCAGCAGCTTAGCTGTGGCTCAGCCCCAGCATTTT. Translating gives CASSLAVAQPQHF. The V and J genes are TRBV7-2 and TRBJ1-5; no definite D call. The CDR3 has 13 residues. V gave up 0 bases and J gave up 6 bases, with 6 bases separating them. Germline V lookup: CDR1 SGHTA, CDR2 FQGNSA.

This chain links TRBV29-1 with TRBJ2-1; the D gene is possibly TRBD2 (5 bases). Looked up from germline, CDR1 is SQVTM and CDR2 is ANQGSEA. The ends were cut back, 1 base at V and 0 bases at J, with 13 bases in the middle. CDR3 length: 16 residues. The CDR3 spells CSVEGTQGISYNEQFF. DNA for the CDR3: TGCAGCGTTGAAGGGACTCAAGGAATCTCCTACAATGAGCAGTTCTTC.

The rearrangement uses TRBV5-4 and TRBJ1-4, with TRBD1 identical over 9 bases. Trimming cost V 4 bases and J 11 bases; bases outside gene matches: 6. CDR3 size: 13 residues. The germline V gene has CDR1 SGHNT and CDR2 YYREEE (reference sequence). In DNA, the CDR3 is TGTGCCAGCAGCCCACAGGGGGCAGTGAAACTGTTTTTT. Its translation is CASSPQGAVKLFF.

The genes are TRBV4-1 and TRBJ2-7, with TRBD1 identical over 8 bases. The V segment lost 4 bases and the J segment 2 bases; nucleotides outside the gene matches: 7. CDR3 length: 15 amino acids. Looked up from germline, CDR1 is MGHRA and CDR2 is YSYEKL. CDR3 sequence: CASSPRTGFPYEQYF. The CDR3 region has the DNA TGCGCCAGCAGCCCCCGGACAGGGTTCCCCTACGAGCAGTACTTC.

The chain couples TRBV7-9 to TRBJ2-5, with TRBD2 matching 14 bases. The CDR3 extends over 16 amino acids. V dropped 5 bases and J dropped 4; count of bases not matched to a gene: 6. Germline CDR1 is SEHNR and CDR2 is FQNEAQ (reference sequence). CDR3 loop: CASSPRLAGGGETQYF. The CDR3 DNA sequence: TGTGCCAGCAGCCCGAGACTAGCGGGGGGGGGAGAGACCCAGTACTTC.

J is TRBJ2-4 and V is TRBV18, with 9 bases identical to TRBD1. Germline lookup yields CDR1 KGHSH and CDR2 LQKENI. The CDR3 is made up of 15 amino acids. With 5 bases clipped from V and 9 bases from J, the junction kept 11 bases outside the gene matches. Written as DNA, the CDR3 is TGTGCCAGCTCAGAATGGACAGGGGTTAGCGGCATTCAGTACTTC. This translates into CASSEWTGVSGIQYF.

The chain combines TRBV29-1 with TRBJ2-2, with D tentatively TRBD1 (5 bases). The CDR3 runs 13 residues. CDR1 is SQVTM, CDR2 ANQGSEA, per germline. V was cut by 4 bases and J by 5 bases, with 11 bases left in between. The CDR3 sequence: CSVAAQGTGELFF. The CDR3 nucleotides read TGCAGCGTTGCAGCTCAGGGAACCGGGGAGCTGTTTTTT.

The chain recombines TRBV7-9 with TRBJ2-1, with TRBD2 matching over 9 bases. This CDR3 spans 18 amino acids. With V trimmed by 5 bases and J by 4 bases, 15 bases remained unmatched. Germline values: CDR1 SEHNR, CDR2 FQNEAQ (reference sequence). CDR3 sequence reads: CASSPPLRASGVYNEQFF. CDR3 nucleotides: TGTGCCAGCAGCCCCCCCCTGAGGGCTAGCGGGGTATACAATGAGCAGTTCTTC.

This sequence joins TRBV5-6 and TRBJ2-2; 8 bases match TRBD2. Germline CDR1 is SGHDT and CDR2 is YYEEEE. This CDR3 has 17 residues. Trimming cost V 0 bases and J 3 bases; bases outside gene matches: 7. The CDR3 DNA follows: TGTGCCAGCAGCTTGGATAGAGCGGGGGTATACACCGGGGAGCTGTTTTTT. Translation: CASSLDRAGVYTGELFF.

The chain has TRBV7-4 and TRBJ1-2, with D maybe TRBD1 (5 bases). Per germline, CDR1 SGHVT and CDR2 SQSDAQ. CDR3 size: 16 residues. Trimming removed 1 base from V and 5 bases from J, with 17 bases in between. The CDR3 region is CASSLEVQRPGYGYTF. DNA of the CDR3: TGTGCCAGCAGCTTAGAGGTACAAAGGCCAGGGTATGGCTACACCTTC. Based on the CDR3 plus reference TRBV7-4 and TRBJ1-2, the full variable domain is GAGVSQSPRYKVAKRGRDVALRCDSISGHVTLYWYRQTLGQGSEVLTYSQSDAQRDKSGRPSGRFSAERPERSVSTLKIQRTEQGDSAVYLCASSLEVQRPGYGYTFGSGTRLTVV.

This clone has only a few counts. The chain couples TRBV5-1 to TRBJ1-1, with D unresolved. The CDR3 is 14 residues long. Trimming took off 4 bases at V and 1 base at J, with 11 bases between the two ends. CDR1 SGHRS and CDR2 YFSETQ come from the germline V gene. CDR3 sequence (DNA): TGCGCCAGCAGCACCGCTCCAGGGAACACTGAAGCTTTCTTT. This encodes CASSTAPGNTEAFF.

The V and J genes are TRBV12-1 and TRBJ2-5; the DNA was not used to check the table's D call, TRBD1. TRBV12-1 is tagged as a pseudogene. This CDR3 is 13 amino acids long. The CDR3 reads CASSDRQVETQYF. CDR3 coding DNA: TGTGCCAGCAGCGACCGACAGGTGGAGACCCAGTACTTC.

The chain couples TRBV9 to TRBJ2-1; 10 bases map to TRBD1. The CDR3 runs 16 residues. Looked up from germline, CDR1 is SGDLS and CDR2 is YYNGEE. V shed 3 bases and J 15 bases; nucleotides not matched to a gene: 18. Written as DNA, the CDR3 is TGTGCCAGCAGCGGGACGGGACAGGGGCGTTTGGGGCCCCGGTTCTTC. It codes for CASSGTGQGRLGPRFF.

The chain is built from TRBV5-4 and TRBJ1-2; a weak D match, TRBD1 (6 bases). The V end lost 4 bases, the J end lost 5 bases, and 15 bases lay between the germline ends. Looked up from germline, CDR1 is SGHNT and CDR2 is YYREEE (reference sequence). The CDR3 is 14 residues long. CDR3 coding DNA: TGTGCCAGCAGCCCACACAGGGATGGTTATGGCTACACCTTC. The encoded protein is CASSPHRDGYGYTF. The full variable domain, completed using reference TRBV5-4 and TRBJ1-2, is ETGVTQSPTHLIKTRGQQVTLRCSSQSGHNTVSWYQQALGQGPQFIFQYYREEENGRGNFPPRFSGLQFPNYSSELNVNALELDDSALYLCASSPHRDGYGYTFGSGTRLTVV.

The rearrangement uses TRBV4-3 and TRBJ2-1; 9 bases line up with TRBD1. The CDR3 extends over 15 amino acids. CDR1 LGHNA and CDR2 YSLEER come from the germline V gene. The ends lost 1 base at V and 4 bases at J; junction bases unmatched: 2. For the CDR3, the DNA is TGCGCCAGCAGCCAAGGGACAGGGGATTACAATGAGCAGTTCTTC. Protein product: CASSQGTGDYNEQFF.

The DNA for the CDR3 is TGTGCCAGCACCCTCAGGACTAGATATTCAGATACGCAGTATTTT. This codes for CASTLRTRYSDTQYF. The V gene is TRBV28, the J gene TRBJ2-3; 7 bases fit TRBD2. This CDR3 is built from 15 residues. V trimming: 7 bases; J trimming: 4 bases; junction bases outside the gene matches: 11. The V gene's germline CDR1 is MDHEN and CDR2 SYDVKM.